This TCR beta chain was found in a study of molecular identifiers for immune sequencing clone quantification (dated by TCRdb to the late 2010s). Notes on the research overall: In a replicate experiment, RNA from about 21,000 or 97,000 naive CD8 T cells was split into five aliquots, four of which were sequenced. The study was a methods study using CD8 T cells to benchmark molecular-identifier clustering-based TCR repertoire sequencing (MIDCIRS) and TCR RNA copy counting.

Library construction relied on PCR. The listed sequencing device is Illumina HiSeq 4000. Bulk TCR libraries were prepared as previously described, using TCR primers listed in Table S5. Total RNA was purified with the Qiagen AllPrep DNA/RNA kit. Before analysis, reads from multiple sequencing runs of one library were combined. As for the authors' bioinformatics: Reads were retained only if an exact TCR constant sequence was present, and the retained reads were trimmed to 150 nt and grouped according to their 12-nt molecular barcodes. Reads in each barcode group were sub-clustered using a 15% Levenshtein threshold, and a quality-weighted consensus sequence was built for each RNA molecule. Non-functional sequences were filtered out, along with any lower-count sequence sitting one edit away from another sequence. Based on a fit of two negative binomial distributions, barcode sub-clusters having less than 20% of the maximum read count were discarded. TCRdb reprocessing: public reads trimmed at Q25 with fastp, clones called with MiXCR, in-frame beta chains kept. Identical CDR3 protein sequences are pooled into one entry, listed with their most common genes and DNA. The V and J calls, along with clone size, are taken from TCRdb and not from the paper's own processing. The sample contains about 300,000 distinct CDR3 sequences, about a fifth of them found a single time. The top ten hold approximately 0.84% of the sample.

The CDR3 has 16 amino acids, counting the end cysteine and phenylalanine. Only the CDR3 DNA is retained, 48 bases long and in frame from the first base. CDR1 and CDR2 are read off the germline V gene as MNHEY and SVGAGI. What the authors observed across the whole study: The naive libraries included spiked-in Jurkat TCR RNA (roughly nine copies' worth), and this Jurkat TCR RNA is not part of the donor repertoire. Modeling estimated 2.5 to 3 recovered TCR RNA copies per cell, compared with 9.5 to 10 by digital PCR, which implies roughly 27% capture efficiency. Identical TCR molecules sharing a barcode could cause highly expanded clone sizes to be underestimated. In CMV-specific effector cells, clones with more than 20 RNA copies accounted for over 98% of molecules, whereas in naive cells such clones accounted for under 1%. When barcode sub-clustering was left out, chimeric consensus sequences inflated TCR diversity, with chimeras reaching as high as 47%. Spiked-in Jurkat TCR RNA equal to a single cell's worth was reported to be detectable even within 1,100,000 naive CD8 T cells.

This clonotype has a handful of counts. It has no known antigen specificity. The junction shows a germline mismatch at one end, possibly a read error. Libraries of naive CD8 T cells were generated from around 20,000 to 1,000,000 sorted cells, with 10%, 30% or 50% of the purified RNA used. On a BD FACSAria II, naive CD8 T cells were FACS-sorted as CD8+CD4-CCR7+CD45RA+ and collected into RLT Plus buffer. Detection sensitivity was tested by spiking Jurkat RNA equal to some 11 TCR copies' worth into samples containing about 19,000-1,000,000 naive CD8 T cells. CD8 T cells were enriched with RosetteSep CD8+ T Cell Enrichment Cocktail and Ficoll-Paque, followed by ACK red cell lysis.

The TCR sequence derives from a human donor in good health. Some libraries in this study had Jurkat cell RNA spiked in. The sample comprised naive CD8+ T cells from blood, with Jurkat cell RNA spiked in. The cell subset or site tag for this specimen amounts to: FACS-sorted CD8+CD4-CCR7+CD45RA+ naive T cells. Recombination linked TRBV6-5 to TRBJ2-3, with 9 middle bases fitting TRBD1. The CDR3: CASSYVGQGGTDTQYF. The DNA reads as follows: TGTGCCAGCAGTTACGTGGGACAGGGTGGCACAGACACGCAGTATTTT.